This T cell receptor beta chain was documented in a study of T cell responses to AZD1222 COVID-19 vaccine (dated by TCRdb to 2020 to 2023). About the study as a whole: AZD1222 recipients given second doses at about 4 weeks or at about 12 weeks were pooled, since spike-specific TCR depth and breadth were not found to differ between the two schedules. Enrollment into the trials was organized by age into subgroups of 18-55, 56-69 and 70-plus years, and those subgroups contained around 150, 28 and 57 TCR-sequenced participants, respectively. A total of 230 to 250 trial participants underwent TCR sequencing, of whom roughly 210 had received two doses of AZD1222 and approximately 26 had received two doses of the MenACWY control vaccine. Broader findings and caveats from the paper: Epitopes outside the regions mutated in the B.1.351 and B.1.1.7 variants were reportedly recognized by nearly half of the unique spike-specific TCRs. Conclusions about previously exposed vaccinees are limited, since just 5 or 6 AZD1222 recipients were seropositive for SARS-CoV-2 at baseline. After two AZD1222 doses, spike-specific TCR breadth and depth were significantly higher than at day 0 and than in MenACWY recipients. In the small 56-69-year group, the increase in depth fell short of significance, most likely because of low power. CD4 TCRs associated with the vaccine covered the entire spike protein, and the dominant responses were in regions 160-218 and 743-854. Participants were mostly white British, with more females than males. The authors suggested clonal diversity may have been underestimated. Because no samples from the day 14 peak response were available, repertoires could be characterized only after the peak T cell response.

Reading the label with the study, this specimen's time point is: baseline before first vaccination. Vaccinee samples were obtained from the UK trials COV001 and COV002, which included a single-blind randomized controlled phase 2/3 trial of AZD1222 (ChAdOx1 nCoV-19) in healthy adults. For TCRbeta chain sequencing, PBMC samples were collected from trial participants at day 0 and at day 28 after the second dose. The germline V gene sets CDR1 to MDHEN and CDR2 to SYDVKM. The CDR3 has 12 amino acids, counting the end cysteine and phenylalanine. The entry retains the CDR3 DNA only, 36 bases that are in frame from base 1. V is shortened by 5 bases, J by 3 bases, and the region joining them spans 8 bases. The CDR3 regions of human TCRbeta chains were subjected to immunosequencing. Under the source paper's analysis protocol: Repertoire TCRs were matched against a reference library of SARS-CoV-2-specific TCRs generated with the MIRA antigen-specificity platform. Breadth meant the fraction of unique TCRs that were SARS-CoV-2-associated, whereas depth meant the fraction of total T cells that were SARS-CoV-2-associated. Using the MIRA data, every spike-specific TCR was mapped to the spike region that the TCR reacted to and assigned to either a CD4 or a CD8 class. Log10-transformed breadth and depth values were compared by one-way ANOVA with Sidak's multiple comparisons tests. Not all clones reach the TCRdb copy of this immuneACCESS table, which keeps in-frame sequences only. Checked studies attribute under half of the gap to unresolved V genes and leave the rest unexplained. V and J calls and clone size are copied from that table; D and trimming were computed from the DNA. Within this sample are more than 95,000 clones, with 80% to 90% of them counted one time only. Jointly, the top ten make up just under 7.5% of the sample.

Of note for this clone: Its recognized antigen is unknown. No much larger clonotype is one base removed from it; base qualities were not supplied.

The sequence was obtained from an adult in good health. The rearranged segments are TRBV28 and TRBJ2-7, with no confidently assigned D gene. Sequencing was performed on peripheral blood, taken on day 0 of AZD1222 vaccination. The DNA sequence is TGTGCCAGCAGTGCGACCCTCTACGAGCAGTACTTC. The translation is CASSATLYEQYF.